What follows is one T cell receptor beta chain and its context. The antigen remains undetermined. The sample is drawn from a study of cytomegalovirus exposure and HLA in healthy donors. Study-wide context: Earlier results showed approximately 110 million unique TCR beta sequences derived from roughly 180 million T cells. Genotyping showed 81% of fewer than 500 donors falling in the Caucasian-associated ancestry cluster. General observations from the study: In most subjects, TCR beta sequences reportedly gave accurate predictions of HLA-A and HLA-B alleles. High specificity and sensitivity for cytomegalovirus status were reported for the classifier.

After removal of 5 bases from V and 0 bases from J, the junction contained 10 bases not matched to a gene. Germline CDR1 SQVTM, CDR2 ANQGSEA. This CDR3 has 17 amino acids. Amplification used 60 Vbeta primers and 13 Jbeta primers. The table came from immunoSEQ multiplex PCR; TCRdb's copy has only in-frame clones and leaves some out. The profile shows approximately 150,000 clones, approximately 80% of them singletons. The rearrangement links TRBV29-1 to TRBJ1-5, with 10 bases fitting TRBD1. This receptor was taken from a woman aged 35 to 49 in good health and CMV-seropositive. Input material: PBMCs. CDR3 sequence reads: CSVLLGTGDYSNQPQHF. The CDR3 DNA reads as TGCAGCGTTCTCCTCGGGACAGGGGACTATAGCAATCAGCCCCAGCATTTT.